This T cell receptor beta chain is from a study of T-cell reconstitution after alpha-beta-depleted transplantation in children. Findings and limits, study-wide: Reportedly, only several hundred clones from non-depleted graft cells drove alpha-beta T-cell counts at about two months. From newly produced T cells came most of the T-cell counts and diversity one year after transplant. The high TCRbeta diversity at day 60 in some patients came from surviving recipient T cells and thymic progenitors.

This clonotype was picked up a small number of times. Its cognate antigen is unknown. CDR3 length: 13 residues. CDR1 and CDR2 (germline): SEHNR, FQNEAQ (reference sequence). The germline V and J ends were trimmed by 5 bases and 4 bases, with 11 bases remaining between them. The library targeted TCRbeta and was prepared with unique molecular identifiers. TCRdb independently ran MiXCR on the PCR reads; one entry per CDR3 protein. This sample yields just over 950,000 distinct CDR3 sequences, of which around 30% are seen a single time; 28% belongs to the top ten. This TCR was sampled from a boy in the first two years of life who had a stem cell transplant for SCID, so the T cells may come from the graft donor. This sample comprised PBMCs, mostly from graft donor cells, obtained 360 days after TCRalphabeta/CD19-depleted stem cell transplant. V and J are TRBV7-9 and TRBJ1-2, with D perhaps matching TRBD1 (5 bases). CDR3 sequence reads: CASSAGGFYGYTF. Written as DNA, the CDR3 is TGTGCCAGCAGCGCTGGGGGGTTCTATGGCTACACCTTC.